This T cell receptor beta chain was sequenced in a study of CD8 T cells in Susac syndrome (dated 2019 in TCRdb). Background on the whole study: Whether CD8+ T cell activation and differentiation in Susac syndrome was antigen driven was tested using repertoire sequencing. The study compared CD8+ T cell repertoire clonality among 11 to 12 healthy donors, around 14 Susac syndrome patients and roughly 16 multiple sclerosis patients.

RNA was extracted using the RNeasy kit, and roughly 0.45 to 1 microgram was reverse transcribed with random hexamers. The immunoSEQ multiplex PCR assay, covering 54 Vbeta and 13 Jbeta segments, was used to amplify TCR beta CDR3 regions. To correct PCR amplification bias, a synthetic template baseline was used for both primer optimization and computational correction. On the authors' methods: Reads were annotated to V, D and J genes according to IMGT and were analyzed with immunoSEQ Analyzer, with only productive sequences retained. Clonality was computed as one minus Shannon entropy normalized by log2 of the number of productive unique sequences. Public and private clones were assessed among the 100 most prevalent clones of each patient and control. Susac-specific clones were defined as absent from healthy and MS cohorts, around 970 published viral clones and other ImmuneACCESS disease sequences. TCRdb applied fastp at Q25 and MiXCR to the public reads, then kept only in-frame beta chains. Here each entry gathers all rows of one CDR3 protein and keeps the most common genes and DNA. Here the V and J calls rest on TCRdb's processing, not on the authors' analysis. For this sample the table gives around 190,000 distinct CDR3 sequences, of which approximately 96% were detected only once. The ten largest clones represent 0.15% to 0.2% of the sample.

Peripheral blood CD8+ and CD4+ T cells from healthy donors, Susac syndrome patients and multiple sclerosis patients were profiled by high-throughput TCR beta sequencing. Multiple sclerosis controls were treatment-naive patients with stable or active relapsing-remitting disease fulfilling revised McDonald criteria. Bulk CD8+ and CD4+ T cells were purified by magnetic negative isolation, while CD8+ TEMRA cells were enriched using FACS. Blood was collected in EDTA tubes and processed within 24 hours, with PBMCs isolated through density gradient centrifugation. PBMCs intended for TCR sequencing were frozen in liquid nitrogen and were later thawed in a 37 degrees C water bath. The sorted or isolated CD4+, CD8+ and CD8+ TEMRA cells reached a purity of at least 90%. For this clonotype: Its cognate antigen has yet to be identified. Base qualities are not at hand, and no much larger clone is one base apart.

What the authors observed across the whole study: The TCR sequencing and HLA analysis was acknowledged to have included a relatively small number of individuals.

Sequenced: CD8+ T cells from PBMCs. The receptor's source is a human donor with multiple sclerosis.

Read as DNA, the sequence is TGTGCCAGCAGCCCCGGGACTAGCGGGAGCAGCGGCGAGCAGTACTTC. Translated, this is CASSPGTSGSSGEQYF. The chain is encoded by TRBV28 joined to TRBJ2-7; 14 bases in the middle match TRBD2. Via the germline V gene, CDR1 is MDHEN and CDR2 SYDVKM. The junction shows trimming of 6 bases on V and 6 bases on J, and the gene matches do not reach 10 bases of it. The CDR3, cysteine through phenylalanine, is 16 amino acids long. The sequence is cut down to CDR3 DNA, 48 bases in frame from base 1.